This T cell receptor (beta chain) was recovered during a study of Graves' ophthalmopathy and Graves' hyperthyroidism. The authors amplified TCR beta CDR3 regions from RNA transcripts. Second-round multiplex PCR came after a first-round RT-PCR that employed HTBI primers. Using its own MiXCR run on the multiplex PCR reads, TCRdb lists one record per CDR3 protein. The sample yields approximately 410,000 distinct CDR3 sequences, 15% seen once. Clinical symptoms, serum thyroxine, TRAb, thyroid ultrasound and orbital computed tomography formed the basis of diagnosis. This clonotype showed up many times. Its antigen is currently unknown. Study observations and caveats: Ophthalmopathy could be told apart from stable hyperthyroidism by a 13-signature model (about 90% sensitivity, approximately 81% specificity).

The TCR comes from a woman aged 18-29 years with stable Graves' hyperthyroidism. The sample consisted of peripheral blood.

DNA for the CDR3: TGTGCCAGCAGATTTGGCAGGGGGACCGGGGAGCTGTTTTTT. Its protein is CASRFGRGTGELFF. This chain uses TRBV12-3 or TRBV12-4 with TRBJ2-2, with TRBD1 matching 7 bases. This CDR3 is built from 14 residues. V gave up 6 bases and J gave up 5 bases; unmatched junction bases: 6.